Included here is one T cell receptor (beta chain) sequence, with context. Its target is unknown. The assay was immunoSEQ multiplex PCR, and TCRdb's table has in-frame clones only and misses some. The data hold 55,000 to 70,000 clones, with approximately 86% observed a single time. This CDR3 contains 14 residues. The V gene lost 3 bases and the J gene lost 7 bases, with 13 bases spanning the gap. Germline V gene lookup returns CDR1 MNHEY and CDR2 SMNVEV (reference sequence). The data were obtained in a study of OX40 agonist ivuxolimab in advanced cancers. Broader study findings: The study found that CD8+ T cells averaged more expanded clones than CD4+.

The specimen was CD4+ or CD8+ T cells sorted from blood, collected in a trial of the OX40 agonist ivuxolimab. The chain carries TRBV27 and TRBJ1-5; no firm D call. This TCR was sampled from an adult with an advanced solid tumor such as melanoma, head and neck, liver or kidney cancer. DNA for the CDR3: TGTGCCAGCAGTTTTGAGTCTGGGCAGCAGCCCCAGCATTTT. Its translation is CASSFESGQQPQHF.